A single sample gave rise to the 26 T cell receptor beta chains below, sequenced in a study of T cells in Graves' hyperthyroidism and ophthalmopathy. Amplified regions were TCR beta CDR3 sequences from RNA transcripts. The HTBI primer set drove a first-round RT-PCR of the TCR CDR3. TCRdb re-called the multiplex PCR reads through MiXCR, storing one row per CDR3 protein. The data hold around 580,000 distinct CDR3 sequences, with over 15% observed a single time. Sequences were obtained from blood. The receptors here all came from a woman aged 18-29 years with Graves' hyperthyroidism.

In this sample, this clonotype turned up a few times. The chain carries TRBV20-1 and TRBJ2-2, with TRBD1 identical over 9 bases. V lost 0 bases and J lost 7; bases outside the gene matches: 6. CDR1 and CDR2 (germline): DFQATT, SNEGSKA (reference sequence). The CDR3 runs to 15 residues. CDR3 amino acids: CSARDWDRDHGELFF. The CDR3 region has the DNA TGCAGTGCTAGAGATTGGGACAGGGATCACGGGGAGCTGTTTTTT.

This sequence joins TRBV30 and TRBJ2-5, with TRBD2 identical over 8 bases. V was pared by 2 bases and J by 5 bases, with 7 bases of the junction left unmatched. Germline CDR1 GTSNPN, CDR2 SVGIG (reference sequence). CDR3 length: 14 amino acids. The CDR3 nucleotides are TGTGCCTGGAGTATGGCGGGAGGACAGGAGACCCAGTACTTC. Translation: CAWSMAGGQETQYF.

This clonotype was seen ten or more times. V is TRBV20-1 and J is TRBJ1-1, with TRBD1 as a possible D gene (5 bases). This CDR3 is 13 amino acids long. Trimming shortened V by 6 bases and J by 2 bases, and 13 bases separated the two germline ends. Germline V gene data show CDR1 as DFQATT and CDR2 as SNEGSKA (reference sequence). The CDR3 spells CSAERGVNTEAFF. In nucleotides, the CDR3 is TGCAGTGCCGAGAGGGGTGTTAACACTGAAGCTTTCTTT.

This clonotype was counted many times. The CDR3 spells CASSYRAPGRIMVETQYF. DNA of the CDR3: TGTGCCAGCAGCTACCGAGCGCCGGGACGTATAATGGTGGAGACCCAGTACTTC. V usage is TRBV7-9 and J usage is TRBJ2-5, with D tentatively TRBD1 or TRBD2 (5 bases each). V dropped 4 bases and J dropped 5 bases, with 26 bases sitting between them. This CDR3 region has 18 residues. The germline V gene encodes CDR1 SEHNR and CDR2 FQNEAQ (reference sequence).

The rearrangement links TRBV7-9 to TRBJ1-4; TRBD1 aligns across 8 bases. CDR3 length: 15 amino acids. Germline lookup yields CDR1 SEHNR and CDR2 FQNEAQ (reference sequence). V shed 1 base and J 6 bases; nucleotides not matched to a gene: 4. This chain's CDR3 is CASSLGAGGDEKLFF. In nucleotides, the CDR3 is TGTGCCAGCAGCTTAGGTGCAGGGGGCGATGAAAAACTGTTTTTT.

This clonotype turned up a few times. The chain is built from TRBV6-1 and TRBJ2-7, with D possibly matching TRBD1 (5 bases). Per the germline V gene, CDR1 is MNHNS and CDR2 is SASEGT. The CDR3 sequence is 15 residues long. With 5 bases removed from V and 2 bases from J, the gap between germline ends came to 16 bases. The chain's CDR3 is CASSLTAAGPYEQYF. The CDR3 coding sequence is TGTGCCAGCAGTCTGACAGCCGCCGGACCCTACGAGCAGTACTTC.

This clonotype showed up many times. CDR3 amino acids: CASSEESRGIDEQYF. DNA for the CDR3: TGTGCCAGCAGTGAAGAGTCCAGGGGCATTGACGAGCAGTACTTC. The rearrangement uses TRBV2 and TRBJ2-7, with a weak D call TRBD1 (6 bases). Germline lookup yields CDR1 SNHLY and CDR2 FYNNEI. This CDR3 is 15 amino acids long. V was trimmed by 1 base and J by 5 bases, leaving 15 bases between them.

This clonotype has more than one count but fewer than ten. The CDR3 DNA follows: TGTGCCAGCAGCTTGATGGTGGGTCCAGGGGGCTACACCTTC. It encodes CASSLMVGPGGYTF. The chain links TRBV5-6 to TRBJ1-2; perhaps TRBD1 as D (5 bases). The germline V gene has CDR1 SGHDT and CDR2 YYEEEE. The CDR3 covers 14 residues. V was shortened by 1 base and J by 8 bases, with 15 bases between the two germline ends.

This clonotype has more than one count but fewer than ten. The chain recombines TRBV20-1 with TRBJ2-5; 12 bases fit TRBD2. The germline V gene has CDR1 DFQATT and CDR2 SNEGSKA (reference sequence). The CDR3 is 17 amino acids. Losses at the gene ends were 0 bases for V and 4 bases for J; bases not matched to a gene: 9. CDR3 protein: CSARDSGLAGGRETQYF. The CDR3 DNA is TGCAGTGCTAGAGATTCTGGTCTAGCGGGGGGGCGAGAGACCCAGTACTTC.

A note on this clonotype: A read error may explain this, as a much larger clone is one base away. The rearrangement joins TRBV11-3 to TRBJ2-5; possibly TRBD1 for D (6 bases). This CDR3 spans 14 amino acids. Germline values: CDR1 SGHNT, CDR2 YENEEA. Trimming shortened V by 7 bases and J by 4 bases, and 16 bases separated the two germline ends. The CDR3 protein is CASTAGAWGETQYF. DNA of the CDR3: TGTGCCAGCACCGCAGGGGCGTGGGGAGAGACCCAGTACTTC. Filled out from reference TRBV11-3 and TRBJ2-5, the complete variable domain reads EAGVVQSPRYKIIEKKQPVAFWCNPISGHNTLYWYLQNLGQGPELLIRYENEEAVDDSQLPKDRFSAERLKGVDSTLKIQPAELGDSAVYLCASTAGAWGETQYFGPGTRLLVL.

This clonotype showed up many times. The CDR3 DNA is TGTGCCAGCAGTTTAAGAAGAGACCCTGAAAAACTGTTTTTT. This codes for CASSLRRDPEKLFF. The chain has TRBV28 and TRBJ1-4, with D uncertain. This CDR3 region has 14 residues. The V gene's germline CDR1 is MDHEN and CDR2 SYDVKM. V shed 2 bases and J shed 7 bases, with 11 bases lying between them.

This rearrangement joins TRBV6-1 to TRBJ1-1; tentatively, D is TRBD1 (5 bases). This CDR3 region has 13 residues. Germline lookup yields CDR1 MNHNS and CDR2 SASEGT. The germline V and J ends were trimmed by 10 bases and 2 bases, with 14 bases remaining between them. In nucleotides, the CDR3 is TGTGCCATCAGAACCGGGACTAACACTGAAGCTTTCTTT. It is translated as CAIRTGTNTEAFF.

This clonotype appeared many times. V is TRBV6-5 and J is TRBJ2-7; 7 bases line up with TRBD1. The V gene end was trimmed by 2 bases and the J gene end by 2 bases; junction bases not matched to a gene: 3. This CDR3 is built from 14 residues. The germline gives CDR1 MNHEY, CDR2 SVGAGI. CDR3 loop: CASSYAGQAYEQYF. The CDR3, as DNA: TGTGCCAGCAGTTACGCCGGACAGGCCTACGAGCAGTACTTC.

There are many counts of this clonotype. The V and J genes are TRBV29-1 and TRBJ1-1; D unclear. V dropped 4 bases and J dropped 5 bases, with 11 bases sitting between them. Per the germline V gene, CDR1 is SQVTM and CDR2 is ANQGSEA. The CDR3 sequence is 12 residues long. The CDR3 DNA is TGCAGCGTTGTATGGGATTTTACTGAAGCTTTCTTT. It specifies CSVVWDFTEAFF.

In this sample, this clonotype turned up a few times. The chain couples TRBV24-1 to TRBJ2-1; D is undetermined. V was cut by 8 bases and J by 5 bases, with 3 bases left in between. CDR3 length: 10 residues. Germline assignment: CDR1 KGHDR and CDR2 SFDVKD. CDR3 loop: CATKHNEQFF. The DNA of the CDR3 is TGTGCCACCAAACACAATGAGCAGTTCTTC.

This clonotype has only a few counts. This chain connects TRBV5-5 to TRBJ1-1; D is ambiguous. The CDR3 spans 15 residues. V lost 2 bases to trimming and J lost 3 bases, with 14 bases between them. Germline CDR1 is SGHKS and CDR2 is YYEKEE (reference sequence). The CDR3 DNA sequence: TGTGCCAGCAGCTTCTCGTTTTCGGATTACACTGAAGCTTTCTTT. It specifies CASSFSFSDYTEAFF.

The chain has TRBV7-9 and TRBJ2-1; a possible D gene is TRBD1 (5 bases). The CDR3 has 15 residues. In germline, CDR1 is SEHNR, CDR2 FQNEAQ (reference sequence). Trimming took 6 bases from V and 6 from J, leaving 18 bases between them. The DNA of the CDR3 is TGTGCCAGCAGTACCCTGGTGGGGCTCTCCAATGAGCAGTTCTTC. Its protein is CASSTLVGLSNEQFF.

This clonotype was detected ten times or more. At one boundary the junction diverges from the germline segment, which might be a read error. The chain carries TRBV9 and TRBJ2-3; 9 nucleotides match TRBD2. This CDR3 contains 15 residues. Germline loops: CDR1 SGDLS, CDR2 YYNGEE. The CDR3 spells CASGVVAGGTDTQYF. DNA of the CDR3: TGTGCCAGCGGCGTAGTAGCGGGGGGCACAGATACGCAGTATTTT.

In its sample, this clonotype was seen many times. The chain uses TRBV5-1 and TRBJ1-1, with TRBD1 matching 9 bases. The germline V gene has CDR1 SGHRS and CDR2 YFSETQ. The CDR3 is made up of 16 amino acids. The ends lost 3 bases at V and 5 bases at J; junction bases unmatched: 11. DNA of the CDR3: TGCGCCAGCAGCTGGACGGGGACAGGGAGTTGGACTGAAGCTTTCTTT. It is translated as CASSWTGTGSWTEAFF.

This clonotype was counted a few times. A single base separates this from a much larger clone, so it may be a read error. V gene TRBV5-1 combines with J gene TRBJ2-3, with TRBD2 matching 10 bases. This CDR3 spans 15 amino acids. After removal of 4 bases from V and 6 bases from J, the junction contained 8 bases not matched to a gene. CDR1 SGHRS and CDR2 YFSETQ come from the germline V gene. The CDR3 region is CASSPSGGEWDTQYF. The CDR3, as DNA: TGCGCCAGCAGCCCTAGCGGGGGCGAGTGGGATACGCAGTATTTT.

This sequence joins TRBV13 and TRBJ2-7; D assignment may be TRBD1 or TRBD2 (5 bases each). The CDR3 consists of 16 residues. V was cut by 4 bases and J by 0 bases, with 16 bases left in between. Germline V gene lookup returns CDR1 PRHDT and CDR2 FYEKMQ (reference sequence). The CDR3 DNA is TGTGCCAGCAGCTCAGAAACCGGGACGGCCTCCTACGAGCAGTACTTC. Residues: CASSSETGTASYEQYF. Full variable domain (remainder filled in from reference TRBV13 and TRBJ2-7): AAGVIQSPRHLIKEKRETATLKCYPIPRHDTVYWYQQGPGQDPQFLISFYEKMQSDKGSIPDRFSAQQFSDYHSELNMSSLELGDSALYFCASSSETGTASYEQYFGPGTRLTVT.

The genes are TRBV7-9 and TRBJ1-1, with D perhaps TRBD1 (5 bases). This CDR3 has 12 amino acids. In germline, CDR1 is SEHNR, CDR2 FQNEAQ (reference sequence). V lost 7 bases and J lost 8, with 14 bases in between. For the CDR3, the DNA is TGTGCCAGCATCATCCTTGGGGCAGAAGCTTTCTTT. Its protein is CASIILGAEAFF.

Here the CDR3 reads CASSYDRRTEAFF. CDR3 DNA sequence: TGTGCCAGCAGTTACGACAGAAGGACTGAAGCTTTCTTT. The chain has TRBV6-2 or TRBV6-3 and TRBJ1-1, with TRBD1 as a possible D gene (5 bases). Germline CDR1 MNHEY, CDR2 SVGEGT. The CDR3 spans 13 residues. Deletions cut 2 bases from V and 5 bases from J, with 9 bases between.

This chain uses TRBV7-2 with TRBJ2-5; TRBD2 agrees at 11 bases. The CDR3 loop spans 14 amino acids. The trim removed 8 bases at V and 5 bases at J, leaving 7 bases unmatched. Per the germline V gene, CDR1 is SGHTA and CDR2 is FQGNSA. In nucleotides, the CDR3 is TGTGCCAGCGCACCTAGCGGGGGGCTGGAGACCCAGTACTTC. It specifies CASAPSGGLETQYF.

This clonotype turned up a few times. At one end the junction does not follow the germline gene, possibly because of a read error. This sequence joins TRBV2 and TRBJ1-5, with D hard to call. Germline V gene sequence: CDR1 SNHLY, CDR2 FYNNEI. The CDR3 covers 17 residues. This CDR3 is CASSVLPRAASSQPQHF. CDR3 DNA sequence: TGTGCCAGCAGTGTCCTGCCGAGGGCCGCCAGCAGTCAGCCCCAGCATTTT.

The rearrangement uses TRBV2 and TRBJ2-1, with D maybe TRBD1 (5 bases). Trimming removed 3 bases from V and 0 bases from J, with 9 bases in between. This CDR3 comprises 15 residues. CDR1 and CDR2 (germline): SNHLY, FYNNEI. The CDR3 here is CASSDRVSSYNEQFF. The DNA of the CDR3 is TGTGCCAGCAGTGACAGGGTGAGCTCCTACAATGAGCAGTTCTTC.